The rows below give T cell receptor beta chains drawn from one sample of a study of response to subunit inactivated influenza vaccine. From the RT-PCR reads, TCRdb called clonotypes with MiXCR, one entry per CDR3 protein. Among some 160,000 distinct CDR3 sequences listed, roughly a tenth were seen once. The sequences come from non-naive T cells sorted from PBMCs, collected roughly 6 weeks after vaccination. The receptor set was obtained from a man in his forties or fifties who received an inactivated influenza vaccine. The CDR3 runs from the conserved cysteine through the conserved F or W. A D gene is named only where the DNA matches it firmly. A clone size is listed for some rows: how often the clone was seen (once, few, many), or a class if it is expanded.

d_call	v_call	j_call	clone_size	cdr3_nt	cdr3_aa
-	TRBV20-1	TRBJ2-2	-	TGCAGTGCTAGATCCGGTGGCCGGGCCGGGGAGCTGTTTTTT	CSARSGGRAGELFF
-	TRBV7-2	TRBJ1-4	many	TGTGCCAGCAGCTTACAGGCAACTAATGAAAAACTGTTTTTT	CASSLQATNEKLFF
-	TRBV5-5	TRBJ2-2	-	TGTGCCAGCAGCTTGGCCGATCAGGGGACCGGGGAGCTGTTTTTT	CASSLADQGTGELFF
-	TRBV9	TRBJ2-2	many	TGTGCCAGCAGCGTACAGGGTGGCGGCACCGGGGAGCTGTTTTTT	CASSVQGGGTGELFF
-	TRBV5-6	TRBJ1-2	few	TGTGCCAGCAGCTGGTGGACAGTAGCCTATGGCTACACCTTC	CASSWWTVAYGYTF
-	TRBV12-3/TRBV12-4	TRBJ1-1	few	TGTGCCAGCAGTGCCTTGGGGGCAGACACTGAAGCTTTCTTT	CASSALGADTEAFF
-	TRBV9	TRBJ1-2	many	TGTGCCAGCAGCGTCAACGAGGGGAATGGCTACACCTTC	CASSVNEGNGYTF
-	TRBV20-1	TRBJ1-1	-	TGCAGTCCGATAGGGGGGCTAAACACTGAAGCTTTCTTT	CSPIGGLNTEAFF
TRBD1	TRBV27	TRBJ2-5	many	TGTGCCAGCAGTGGAGACAGGGAGTACCAAGAGACCCAGTACTTC	CASSGDREYQETQYF
-	TRBV19	TRBJ1-1	-	TGTGCCAGTACGGGGAGCACTGAAGCTTTCTTT	CASTGSTEAFF